The 10 T cell receptor beta chains reported below all come from one sample, sequenced in a study of T cells in Graves' hyperthyroidism and ophthalmopathy. Amplified TCR beta CDR3 regions derived from RNA transcripts. The HTBI set primed first-round TCR CDR3 RT-PCR. TCRdb re-called the multiplex PCR reads with MiXCR, one entry per CDR3 protein. This sample yields roughly 300,000 distinct CDR3 sequences, of which around a sixth are seen a single time; around 54% belongs to the top ten. The sample taken for sequencing was blood. These receptors were collected from a woman aged 45-65 years with Graves' hyperthyroidism.

Many counts were recorded for this clonotype. The gene calls are TRBV28 and TRBJ1-1; D unresolved. The CDR3 sequence is 15 residues long. Germline V gene sequence: CDR1 MDHEN, CDR2 SYDVKM. The V end lost 6 bases, the J end lost 3 bases, and 17 bases lay between the germline ends. The CDR3 here is CASRRHQNGDTEAFF. CDR3 in DNA: TGTGCCAGCAGAAGACACCAAAACGGGGACACTGAAGCTTTCTTT.

This clonotype was counted ten times or more. The CDR3 sequence: CASSLLGDRNEQFF. In DNA form, the CDR3 reads TGTGCCAGCAGCTTATTGGGGGACCGAAATGAGCAGTTCTTC. The rearrangement links TRBV13 to TRBJ2-1; possibly TRBD1 or TRBD2 for D (5 bases each). CDR3 size: 14 residues. CDR1 and CDR2 (germline): PRHDT, FYEKMQ (reference sequence). Trimming pared 2 bases from V and 7 bases from J, leaving 12 bases between.

The chain is built from TRBV20-1 and TRBJ2-1; possible D gene TRBD2, 6 bases. CDR1 is DFQATT, CDR2 SNEGSKA, per germline (reference sequence). CDR3 length: 12 residues. Between the trimmed V and J ends, which lost 6 bases and 9 bases, there was a span of 15 bases. The CDR3 DNA follows: TGCAGTGCGGCGGGGCTTGGTAGTGAGCAGTTCTTC. Translation gives CSAAGLGSEQFF.

This clonotype came up a few times. The rearrangement uses TRBV6-5 and TRBJ2-2, with TRBD2 as a possible D gene (6 bases). Per germline, CDR1 MNHEY and CDR2 SVGAGI. The V end lost 2 bases, the J end lost 2 bases, and 12 bases lay between the germline ends. The CDR3 is made up of 16 amino acids. CDR3: CASSYELGGNTGELFF. CDR3 bases: TGTGCCAGCAGTTACGAACTGGGGGGAAACACCGGGGAGCTGTTTTTT.

The J gene is TRBJ1-6, the V gene TRBV3-1; D remains ambiguous. The CDR3 has 14 amino acids. CDR1 is LGHDT, CDR2 YNNKEL, per germline (reference sequence). The germline V and J ends were trimmed by 2 bases and 7 bases, with 9 bases remaining between them. CDR3: CASSQLQLNSPLHF. DNA of the CDR3: TGTGCCAGCAGCCAATTGCAGCTAAATTCACCCCTCCACTTT.

There are a few counts of this clonotype. The chain uses TRBV27 and TRBJ1-2; no clear D. Trimming removed 1 base at V and 5 bases at J, with 14 bases between. Per germline, CDR1 MNHEY and CDR2 SMNVEV (reference sequence). This CDR3 region has 15 residues. The CDR3 sequence is CASSLFRKSSYGYTF. As DNA, the CDR3 is TGTGCCAGCAGTTTATTTCGGAAATCCTCATATGGCTACACCTTC.

This clonotype appeared a few times. V gene TRBV7-9 combines with J gene TRBJ1-4; 7 bases are a match to TRBD1. CDR1 is SEHNR and CDR2 is FQNEAQ in the germline V gene (reference sequence). Trimming took 5 bases from V and 0 from J; bases not matched to a gene: 3. This CDR3 spans 15 amino acids. The CDR3 sequence: CASSQGGTTNEKLFF. In nucleotides, the CDR3 is TGTGCCAGCAGCCAGGGGGGCACAACTAATGAAAAACTGTTTTTT.

This chain links TRBV12-3 or TRBV12-4 with TRBJ1-2; 9 bases line up with TRBD1. This CDR3 has 14 residues. After removal of 5 bases from V and 7 bases from J, the junction contained 8 bases not matched to a gene. DNA for the CDR3: TGTGCCAGCAGTCCGACCGTACAGGGGGCTGGCTACACCTTC. It codes for CASSPTVQGAGYTF.

This sequence joins TRBV7-9 and TRBJ2-7, with no clear D. The CDR3 contains 13 residues. From germline, CDR1 is SEHNR and CDR2 FQNEAQ (reference sequence). Trimming left V 3 bases short and J 5 bases short, with 11 bases between. The CDR3 loop is CASSFDGSDEQYV. As DNA, the CDR3 is TGTGCCAGCAGCTTTGACGGGTCAGACGAGCAGTACGTC.

CDR3 residues: CAIEAGGGTDTQYF. The CDR3 DNA follows: TGTGCCATCGAGGCGGGGGGAGGAACAGATACGCAGTATTTT. The chain employs TRBV10-3 and TRBJ2-3, with TRBD2 identical over 8 bases. Germline CDR1 reads ENHRY; CDR2 reads SYGVKD. The CDR3 consists of 14 residues. V trimming: 8 bases; J trimming: 3 bases; junction bases outside the gene matches: 7.